Presented here are 23 T cell receptor beta chains from one specimen sequenced in a study of T cells in Graves' hyperthyroidism and ophthalmopathy. What was amplified from RNA transcripts were TCR beta CDR3 regions. In the first-round RT-PCR of the TCR CDR3, the HTBI primer set was used. TCRdb processed the multiplex PCR reads anew with MiXCR; each CDR3 protein has one entry. The sample records 700,000 or so distinct CDR3 sequences, about 14% being singletons. Sequenced input: blood. The receptors originated from a woman aged 50 to 60 with Graves' ophthalmopathy.

This clonotype was detected ten times or more. J is TRBJ1-2 and V is TRBV6-1; tentative D call: TRBD1 (6 bases). V lost 5 bases and J lost 0, with 22 bases in between. Per the germline V gene, CDR1 is MNHNS and CDR2 is SASEGT. The CDR3 is 18 amino acids. DNA for the CDR3: TGTGCCAGCAGTCCCCAGGACAGAGCCCTACTTGCTAACTATGGCTACACCTTC. Translation gives CASSPQDRALLANYGYTF.

The chain uses TRBV6-2 or TRBV6-3 and TRBJ1-5; perhaps TRBD1 as D (5 bases). Trimming cost V 0 bases and J 6 bases, with 12 bases left between them. CDR1 is MNHEY and CDR2 is SVGEGT in the germline V gene. This CDR3 is 15 amino acids long. For the CDR3, the DNA is TGTGCCAGCAGTTACTCGATCAGGGAAAGTCAGCCCCAGCATTTT. The encoded protein is CASSYSIRESQPQHF.

For this clonotype: This could be a read error, since a much larger clone is one nucleotide away. Because the CDR3 is missing its conserved closing phenylalanine or tryptophan, this is likely a read error. The chain employs TRBV12-3 or TRBV12-4 and TRBJ1-2; a possible D gene is TRBD1 (6 bases). CDR3 length: 11 amino acids. Between the trimmed V and J ends, which lost 8 bases and 3 bases, there was a span of 7 bases. CDR3 residues: CASGGHYGYTL. The CDR3 DNA sequence: TGTGCCAGCGGGGGGCACTATGGCTACACCCTC.

The chain uses TRBV11-2 and TRBJ1-6, with D possibly TRBD1 on 5 matching bases. V was trimmed by 5 bases and J by 7 bases, leaving 21 bases between them. This CDR3 is 17 amino acids long. The germline CDR1 and CDR2 sequences are SGHAT and FQNNGV. In nucleotides, the CDR3 is TGTGCCAGCAGCCCCACCGGGGACCGCGGGTGGAATTCACCCCTCCACTTT. Translated, it gives CASSPTGDRGWNSPLHF. Looking up the rest from reference TRBV11-2 and TRBJ1-6 gives the full variable domain: EAGVAQSPRYKIIEKRQSVAFWCNPISGHATLYWYQQILGQGPKLLIQFQNNGVVDDSQLPKDRFSAERLKGVDSTLKIQPAKLEDSAVYLCASSPTGDRGWNSPLHFGNGTRLTVT.

This clonotype was seen at least ten times. This rearrangement joins TRBV6-2 or TRBV6-3 to TRBJ2-2, with TRBD1 matching over 9 bases. After removal of 5 bases from V and 6 bases from J, the junction contained 7 bases not matched to a gene. Germline CDR1 MNHEY, CDR2 SVGEGT. The CDR3 sequence is 15 residues long. The CDR3 protein is CASSQDRGASGELFF. In nucleotides, the CDR3 is TGTGCCAGCAGTCAAGACAGGGGGGCGTCCGGGGAGCTGTTTTTT.

This clonotype was observed many times. The genes are TRBV14 and TRBJ2-7, with no clear D. The CDR3 is made up of 15 amino acids. Trimming removed 0 bases at V and 3 bases at J, with 12 bases between. Germline CDR1 reads SGHDN; CDR2 reads FVKESK. Written as DNA, the CDR3 is TGTGCCAGCAGCCAAGAGTATGGCAGTTACTACGAGCAGTACTTC. It specifies CASSQEYGSYYEQYF.

The sample holds many counts of this clonotype. This chain connects TRBV20-1 to TRBJ2-3; no clear D. The V gene lost 0 bases and the J gene lost 0 bases, with 10 bases spanning the gap. Looked up from germline, CDR1 is DFQATT and CDR2 is SNEGSKA (reference sequence). The length of the CDR3 is 15 residues. CDR3 protein: CSARDPGRSTDTQYF. CDR3 DNA: TGCAGTGCTAGAGATCCCGGCCGGAGCACAGATACGCAGTATTTT.

The J gene is TRBJ1-1, the V gene TRBV7-3; the match to TRBD1 covers 8 bases. Germline trimming cut 6 bases from V and 1 base from J; bases unmatched to any gene: 19. This CDR3 contains 19 residues. Germline V gene data show CDR1 as SGHTA and CDR2 as FQGTGA. CDR3 amino acids: CASSLWGQGAIGQNTEAFF. CDR3 bases: TGTGCCAGCAGTTTGTGGGGGCAGGGGGCTATAGGTCAGAACACTGAAGCTTTCTTT.

This clonotype was found many times. The CDR3 loop reads CASSPMGGEGYGYTF. CDR3 sequence (DNA): TGTGCCAGCAGCCCTATGGGGGGTGAGGGATATGGCTACACCTTC. The chain joins TRBV7-6 to TRBJ1-2, with D possibly TRBD1 on 5 matching bases. The V gene lost 5 bases and the J gene lost 5 bases, with 18 bases spanning the gap. Germline V gives CDR1 SGHVS, CDR2 FNYEAQ. This CDR3 spans 15 amino acids.

The chain joins TRBV11-2 to TRBJ2-2, with 10 bases identical to TRBD2. The CDR3 consists of 18 residues. J gave up 7 bases and V 3 bases, and 14 bases lay outside the gene matches. Germline V gene data show CDR1 as SGHAT and CDR2 as FQNNGV. Written as DNA, the CDR3 is TGTGCCAGCAGCTTCCGGGCTCTAGCGGGAGAATTAGTCGGGGAGCTGTTTTTT. It specifies CASSFRALAGELVGELFF.

This clonotype has a count of ten or more. V and J are TRBV20-1 and TRBJ2-1; TRBD2 aligns across 9 bases. V shed 0 bases and J 2 bases; nucleotides not matched to a gene: 5. Germline CDR1 and CDR2: DFQATT and SNEGSKA (reference sequence). The CDR3 has 16 residues. DNA of the CDR3: TGCAGTGCTAGAGACGGGCTAGCGGGACCCTACAATGAGCAGTTCTTC. Encoded protein: CSARDGLAGPYNEQFF.

Many counts were recorded for this clonotype. This chain joins TRBV12-3 or TRBV12-4 and TRBJ1-3; TRBD1 agrees at 8 bases. Germline trimming cut 5 bases from V and 0 bases from J; bases unmatched to any gene: 3. This CDR3 is built from 15 residues. DNA for the CDR3: TGTGCCAGCAGTATCACAGGGGGCTCTGGAAACACCATATATTTT. Encoded protein: CASSITGGSGNTIYF.

This clonotype was seen at least ten times. This chain links TRBV7-8 with TRBJ1-5, with no clear D. V was shortened by 1 base and J by 0 bases, with 10 bases between the two germline ends. CDR1 is SGHVS, CDR2 FQNEAQ, per germline. This CDR3 region has 16 residues. The CDR3 region is CASSLVSPFSNQPQHF. Here the CDR3 DNA reads TGTGCCAGCAGCTTAGTTAGTCCGTTTAGCAATCAGCCCCAGCATTTT.

This clonotype was detected ten times or more. V and J are TRBV27 and TRBJ2-7, with unresolved D. The germline gives CDR1 MNHEY, CDR2 SMNVEV (reference sequence). This CDR3 is built from 15 residues. V lost 3 bases and J lost 3, with 15 bases in between. The CDR3 nucleotides read TGTGCCAGCAGTTTGACGGACGCGGAAAGCTACGAGCAGTACTTC. Its translation is CASSLTDAESYEQYF.

This clonotype was counted ten times or more. The genes are TRBV24-1 and TRBJ2-7; D is possibly TRBD2 (6 bases). In germline, CDR1 is KGHDR, CDR2 SFDVKD. Trimming left V 4 bases short and J 5 bases short, with 17 bases between. CDR3 length: 15 residues. The CDR3 loop reads CATSDPFAGRDEQYF. CDR3 in DNA: TGTGCCACCAGTGACCCCTTTGCGGGACGCGACGAGCAGTACTTC.

V gene TRBV20-1 combines with J gene TRBJ2-2; 9 nucleotides align to TRBD1. The V segment lost 4 bases and the J segment 13 bases; nucleotides outside the gene matches: 10. The CDR3 has 13 amino acids. Germline V gene sequence: CDR1 DFQATT, CDR2 SNEGSKA (reference sequence). The chain's CDR3 is CSATGTGFGGLFF. As DNA, the CDR3 is TGCAGTGCTACCGGGACAGGGTTTGGCGGGCTGTTTTTT.

This clonotype was observed a handful of times. The chain has TRBV13 and TRBJ1-3, with D perhaps matching TRBD1 (5 bases). CDR3 size: 17 residues. V lost 4 bases and J lost 9, with 25 bases in between. The germline gives CDR1 PRHDT, CDR2 FYEKMQ (reference sequence). DNA for the CDR3: TGTGCCAGCAGCTCCACGTACCGGGACTGGCCCCGTTTCACCATATATTTT. Translated, it gives CASSSTYRDWPRFTIYF.

CDR3: CASSSGLGGNTIYF. As DNA, the CDR3 is TGTGCCAGCAGCTCGGGCTTGGGTGGAAACACCATATATTTT. The chain is built from TRBV7-2 and TRBJ1-3; D unresolved. Germline CDR1 is SGHTA and CDR2 is FQGNSA. CDR3 length: 14 amino acids. Trimming took 4 bases from V and 3 from J, leaving 10 bases between them. The variable domain in full, with the rest retrieved from reference TRBV7-2 and TRBJ1-3, is GAGVSQSPSNKVTEKGKDVELRCDPISGHTALYWYRQSLGQGLEFLIYFQGNSAPDKSGLPSDRFSAERTGGSVSTLTIQRTQQEDSAVYLCASSSGLGGNTIYFGEGSWLTVV.

This clonotype was recorded at least ten times. The rearrangement joins TRBV2 to TRBJ2-1; D is tentatively TRBD1 or TRBD2 (5 bases each). Germline CDR1 SNHLY, CDR2 FYNNEI. The CDR3 is 14 residues long. The germline V and J ends were trimmed by 3 bases and 8 bases, with 14 bases remaining between them. The DNA of the CDR3 is TGTGCCAGCAGTGACGGGTTCGGGGCCCATGAGCAGTTCTTC. It codes for CASSDGFGAHEQFF.

This clonotype has only a few counts. A read error may be the cause here, since a much bigger clone is one base away. The chain couples TRBV6-5 to TRBJ2-1; a weak D match, TRBD2 (6 bases). CDR3 length: 16 residues. Germline CDR1 reads MNHEY; CDR2 reads SVGAGI. The CDR3: CASSYISGVGLNEQLF. CDR3 bases: TGTGCCAGCAGTTACATCTCGGGAGTTGGTTTAAATGAGCAGCTCTTC.

This clonotype appeared a few times. The rearrangement uses TRBV6-2 or TRBV6-3 and TRBJ2-7; 7 bases fit TRBD2. The germline V gene has CDR1 MNHEY and CDR2 SVGEGT. Germline trimming cut 6 bases from V and 0 bases from J; bases unmatched to any gene: 8. This CDR3 spans 15 amino acids. This CDR3 reads CASRVLATSSYEQYF. In DNA, the CDR3 is TGTGCCAGCAGAGTACTAGCGACGAGCTCCTACGAGCAGTACTTC.

The rearrangement joins TRBV28 to TRBJ2-1; 8 bases are a match to TRBD1. The CDR3 length is 15 residues. Germline V gene sequence: CDR1 MDHEN, CDR2 SYDVKM. V was clipped by 4 bases and J by 3 bases; unmatched bases: 5. This CDR3 reads CASSSGGAVYNEQFF. Here the CDR3 DNA reads TGTGCCAGCAGTTCAGGGGGCGCGGTCTACAATGAGCAGTTCTTC.

This sequence joins TRBV9 and TRBJ2-3; 13 bases are shared with TRBD2. V lost 4 bases, J lost 2 bases, and 13 bases stayed unmatched. Germline CDR1 and CDR2: SGDLS and YYNGEE. This CDR3 region has 19 residues. The CDR3: CASSITGLAGPWDTDTQYF. For the CDR3, the DNA is TGTGCCAGCAGCATAACGGGACTAGCGGGACCGTGGGACACAGATACGCAGTATTTT.